The 9 T cell receptor beta chains below all came from one sample that was sequenced in a study of cytomegalovirus exposure and HLA in healthy donors. The PCR employed 60 Vbeta primers together with 13 Jbeta primers. The protocol was immunoSEQ multiplex PCR, while the TCRdb copy is restricted to in-frame clones and leaves out a portion. The table records some 170,000 clones, around three quarters of them present only once. The specimen sequenced was PBMCs. These TCRs come from a woman in her thirties or forties in good health and CMV-seronegative.

The chain has TRBV30 and TRBJ2-7, with a weak D call TRBD2 (6 bases). The CDR3 is 16 residues long. Per the germline V gene, CDR1 is GTSNPN and CDR2 is SVGIG (reference sequence). Trimming left V 7 bases short and J 0 bases short, with 22 bases between. In DNA, the CDR3 is TGTGCCTTTCAGCCTGGGGGGAGCCCGAGCTCCTACGAGCAGTACTTC. Amino acid sequence: CAFQPGGSPSSYEQYF.

The genes are TRBV9 and TRBJ2-1, with 7 bases that match TRBD1. V trimming: 4 bases; J trimming: 0 bases; junction bases outside the gene matches: 4. From germline, CDR1 is SGDLS and CDR2 YYNGEE. CDR3 length: 15 amino acids. The DNA for the CDR3 is TGTGCCAGCAGCCTTACAGGGGACTCCTACAATGAGCAGTTCTTC. Amino acids: CASSLTGDSYNEQFF.

The chain couples TRBV11-2 to TRBJ2-6; D remains ambiguous. Trimming removed 3 bases at V and 3 bases at J, with 12 bases between. CDR1 SGHAT and CDR2 FQNNGV come from the germline V gene. The CDR3 is 16 residues long. The CDR3 reads CASSFLSGGGANVLTF. For the CDR3, the DNA is TGTGCCAGCAGCTTCTTGTCAGGTGGTGGGGCCAACGTCCTGACTTTC.

This chain uses TRBV7-9 with TRBJ2-6; TRBD2 matches at 10 bases. The CDR3 totals 17 residues. Germline V gives CDR1 SEHNR, CDR2 FQNEAQ (reference sequence). V lost 6 bases and J lost 1; bases outside the gene matches: 6. The CDR3 reads CASSQGLALSGANVLTF. In DNA, the CDR3 is TGTGCCAGCAGTCAGGGACTAGCGCTTTCTGGGGCCAACGTCCTGACTTTC.

The chain employs TRBV11-3 and TRBJ2-3; D remains unclear. CDR3 length: 12 amino acids. Trimming took off 2 bases at V and 6 bases at J, with 6 bases between the two ends. Per the germline V gene, CDR1 is SGHNT and CDR2 is YENEEA. In DNA form, the CDR3 reads TGTGCCAGCAGCTTACGGTGGGATACGCAGTATTTT. It encodes CASSLRWDTQYF. The full variable domain, its missing parts supplied by reference TRBV11-3 and TRBJ2-3, is EAGVVQSPRYKIIEKKQPVAFWCNPISGHNTLYWYLQNLGQGPELLIRYENEEAVDDSQLPKDRFSAERLKGVDSTLKIQPAELGDSAVYLCASSLRWDTQYFGPGTRLTVL.

This clone has just a few counts. This chain uses TRBV29-1 with TRBJ2-3; 7 bases are a match to TRBD2. V dropped 3 bases and J dropped 4; count of bases not matched to a gene: 7. The CDR3 consists of 14 residues. Germline CDR1 and CDR2: SQVTM and ANQGSEA. CDR3: CSVDAGVKSDTQYF. CDR3 in DNA: TGCAGCGTTGACGCGGGAGTGAAATCAGATACGCAGTATTTT.

The chain links TRBV30 to TRBJ1-4, with D possibly TRBD1 on 6 matching bases. The germline V gene encodes CDR1 GTSNPN and CDR2 SVGIG (reference sequence). The CDR3 totals 12 residues. The ends were cut back, 4 bases at V and 5 bases at J, with 8 bases in the middle. This CDR3 reads CAWKGGNEKLFF. The CDR3, as DNA: TGTGCCTGGAAGGGGGGGAATGAAAAACTGTTTTTT.

V gene TRBV29-1 combines with J gene TRBJ1-4, with unresolved D. Per the germline V gene, CDR1 is SQVTM and CDR2 is ANQGSEA. The CDR3 spans 13 residues. The germline V and J ends were trimmed by 4 bases and 8 bases, with 14 bases remaining between them. In DNA, the CDR3 is TGCAGCGTTGGTGGCCTTGGAGGGGAAAAACTGTTTTTT. It yields the protein CSVGGLGGEKLFF.

V usage is TRBV7-3 and J usage is TRBJ2-2, with D tentatively TRBD1 (6 bases). Germline V gene lookup returns CDR1 SGHTA and CDR2 FQGTGA. V was pared by 7 bases and J by 6 bases, with 9 bases between. This CDR3 spans 12 amino acids. For the CDR3, the DNA is TGTGCCAGCACCAGGGGAGCCGGGGAGCTGTTTTTT. Protein: CASTRGAGELFF.